This T cell receptor (beta chain) derives from a study of blood T cell repertoires in COVID-19. Study overall: The United States, Italy and Spain were the sources of the acute and convalescent COVID-19 samples. T cells, B-cell-depleted T cells, or PBMCs provided the cDNA or gDNA that served as material.

As originally analysed: Reference gene primer amplification in the assay estimated nucleated cell counts. Sequencing was performed with immunoSEQ multiplex PCR; in TCRdb, only in-frame clones are kept and a portion is missing. Clonal size and the V and J genes are those of that table, whereas D and trimming came from the DNA. The sample has about 260,000 clones, approximately 84% seen once. In its sample, this clone was seen many times. J was trimmed by 6 bases and V by 6 bases; bases with no gene match: 9. Germline CDR1 is MDHEN and CDR2 is SYDVKM. CDR3 size: 14 residues. The chain carries TRBV28 and TRBJ2-7; TRBD2 aligns across 9 bases. The TCR sequence derives from a woman older than 75 with acute or convalescent COVID-19. The sequenced sample consisted of peripheral blood. DNA for the CDR3: TGTGCCAGCAGCGACGCAGCGGGAGGTGGCGAGCAGTACTTC. This codes for CASSDAAGGGEQYF.